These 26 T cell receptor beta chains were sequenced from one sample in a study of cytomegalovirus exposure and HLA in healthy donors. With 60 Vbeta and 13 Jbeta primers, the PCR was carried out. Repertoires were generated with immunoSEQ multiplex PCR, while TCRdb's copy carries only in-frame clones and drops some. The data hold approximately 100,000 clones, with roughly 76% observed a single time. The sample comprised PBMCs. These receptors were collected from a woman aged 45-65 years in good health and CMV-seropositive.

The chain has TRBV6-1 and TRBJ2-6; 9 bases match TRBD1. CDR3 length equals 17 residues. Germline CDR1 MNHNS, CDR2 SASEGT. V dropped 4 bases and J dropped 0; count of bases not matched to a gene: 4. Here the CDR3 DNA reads TGTGCCAGCAGTGCCGGGACAGGGACCTCTGGGGCCAACGTCCTGACTTTC. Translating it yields CASSAGTGTSGANVLTF.

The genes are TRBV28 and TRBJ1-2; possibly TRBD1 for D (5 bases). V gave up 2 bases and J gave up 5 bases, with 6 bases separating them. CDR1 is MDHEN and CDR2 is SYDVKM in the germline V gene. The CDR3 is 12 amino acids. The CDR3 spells CASSLRGYGYTF. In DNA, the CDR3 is TGTGCCAGCAGTTTACGGGGGTATGGCTACACCTTC.

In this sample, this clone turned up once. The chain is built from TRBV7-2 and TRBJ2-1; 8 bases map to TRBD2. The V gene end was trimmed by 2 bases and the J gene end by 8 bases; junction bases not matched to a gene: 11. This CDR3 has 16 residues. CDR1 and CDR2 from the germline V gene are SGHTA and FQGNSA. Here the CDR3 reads CASSLLLAEGGDEQFF. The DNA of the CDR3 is TGTGCCAGCAGCTTATTACTAGCGGAAGGGGGGGATGAGCAGTTCTTC.

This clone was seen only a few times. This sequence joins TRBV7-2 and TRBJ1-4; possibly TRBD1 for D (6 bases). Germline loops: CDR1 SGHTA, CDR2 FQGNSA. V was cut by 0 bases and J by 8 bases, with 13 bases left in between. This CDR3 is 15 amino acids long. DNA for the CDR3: TGTGCCAGCAGCTTAGCGGTGGGGGCCTCGGAAAAACTGTTTTTT. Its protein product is CASSLAVGASEKLFF.

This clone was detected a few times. The CDR3: CASRPEQVQETQYF. As DNA, the CDR3 is TGCGCCAGCAGACCCGAACAAGTTCAAGAGACCCAGTACTTC. V gene TRBV5-1 combines with J gene TRBJ2-5; D gene uncertain. Per the germline V gene, CDR1 is SGHRS and CDR2 is YFSETQ. The CDR3 sequence is 14 residues long. V lost 5 bases and J 2 bases, leaving 13 bases between the germline ends.

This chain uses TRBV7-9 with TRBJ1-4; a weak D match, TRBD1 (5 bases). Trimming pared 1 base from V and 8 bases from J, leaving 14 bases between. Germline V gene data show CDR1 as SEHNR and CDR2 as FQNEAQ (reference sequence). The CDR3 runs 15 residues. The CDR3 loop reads CASSLESGIREKLFF. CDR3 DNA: TGTGCCAGCAGCTTAGAGTCAGGGATCCGCGAAAAACTGTTTTTT.

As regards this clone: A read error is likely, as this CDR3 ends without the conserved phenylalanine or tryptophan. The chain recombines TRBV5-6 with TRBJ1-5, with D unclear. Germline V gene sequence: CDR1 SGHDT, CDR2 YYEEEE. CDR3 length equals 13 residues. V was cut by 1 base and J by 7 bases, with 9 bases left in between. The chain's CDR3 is CASSLIGIQPQHS. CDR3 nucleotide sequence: TGTGCCAGCAGCTTGATCGGGATCCAGCCCCAGCATTCT.

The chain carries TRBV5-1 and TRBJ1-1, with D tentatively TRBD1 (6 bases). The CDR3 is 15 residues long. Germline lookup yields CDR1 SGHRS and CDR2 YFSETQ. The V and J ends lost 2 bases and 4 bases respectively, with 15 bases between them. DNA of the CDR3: TGCGCCAGCAGCTTCGCAGGGGCCGGGCCCACTGAAGCTTTCTTT. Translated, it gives CASSFAGAGPTEAFF.

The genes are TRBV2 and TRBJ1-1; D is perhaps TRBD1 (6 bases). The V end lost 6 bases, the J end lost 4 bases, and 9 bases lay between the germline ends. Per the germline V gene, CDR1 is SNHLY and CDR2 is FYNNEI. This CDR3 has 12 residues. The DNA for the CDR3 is TGTGCCAGCAGGAGGGGGGGCACTGAAGCTTTCTTT. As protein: CASRRGGTEAFF.

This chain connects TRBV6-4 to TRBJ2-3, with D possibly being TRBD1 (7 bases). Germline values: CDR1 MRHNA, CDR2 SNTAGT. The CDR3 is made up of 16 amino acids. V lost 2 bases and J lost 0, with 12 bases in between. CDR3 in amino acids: CASSDGGGVSTDTQYF. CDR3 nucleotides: TGTGCCAGCAGTGACGGAGGGGGCGTGAGCACAGATACGCAGTATTTT.

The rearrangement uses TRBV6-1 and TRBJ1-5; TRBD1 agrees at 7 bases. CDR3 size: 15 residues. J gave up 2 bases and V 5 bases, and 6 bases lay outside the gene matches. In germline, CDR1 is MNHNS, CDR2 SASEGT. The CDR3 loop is CASSSTGKGNQPQHF. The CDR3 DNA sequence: TGTGCCAGCAGTTCGACAGGGAAGGGCAATCAGCCCCAGCATTTT.

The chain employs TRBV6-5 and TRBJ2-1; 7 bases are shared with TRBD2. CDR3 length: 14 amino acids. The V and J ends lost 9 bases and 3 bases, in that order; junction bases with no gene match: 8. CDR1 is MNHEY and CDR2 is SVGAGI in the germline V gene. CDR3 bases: TGTGCCAGTAGGTCGAGCGGGGTCTACAATGAGCAGTTCTTC. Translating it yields CASRSSGVYNEQFF.

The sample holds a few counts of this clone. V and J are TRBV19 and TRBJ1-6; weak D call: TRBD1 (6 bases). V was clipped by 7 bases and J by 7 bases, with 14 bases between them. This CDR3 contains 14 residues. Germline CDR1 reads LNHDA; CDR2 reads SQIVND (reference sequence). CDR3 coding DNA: TGTGCCAGTACTCGGACAGTGGACAATTCACCCCTCCACTTT. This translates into CASTRTVDNSPLHF.

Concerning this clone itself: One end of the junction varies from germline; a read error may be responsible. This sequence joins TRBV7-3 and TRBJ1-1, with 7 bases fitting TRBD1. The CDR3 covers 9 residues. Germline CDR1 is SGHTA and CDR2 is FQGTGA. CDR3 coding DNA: TGTGCCAGCAGCCCACAGGGGAGGTTT. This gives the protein CASSPQGRF.

In DNA form, the CDR3 reads TGCGCCAGCAGCTTGGATCCGGGACAGAGCCGGGGTAACTATGGCTACACCTTC. This gives the protein CASSLDPGQSRGNYGYTF. The chain couples TRBV5-1 to TRBJ1-2, with 7 nucleotides matching TRBD1. The CDR3 totals 18 residues. After removal of 0 bases from V and 1 base from J, the junction contained 12 bases not matched to a gene. Germline-derived CDR1 and CDR2 are SGHRS and YFSETQ.

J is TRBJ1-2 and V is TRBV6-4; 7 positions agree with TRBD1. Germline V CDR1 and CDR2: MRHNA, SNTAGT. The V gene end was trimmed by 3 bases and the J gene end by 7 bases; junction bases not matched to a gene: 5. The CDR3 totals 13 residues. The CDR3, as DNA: TGTGCCAGCAGTGAAGAAGGGGGCGTTGGCTACACCTTC. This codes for CASSEEGGVGYTF.

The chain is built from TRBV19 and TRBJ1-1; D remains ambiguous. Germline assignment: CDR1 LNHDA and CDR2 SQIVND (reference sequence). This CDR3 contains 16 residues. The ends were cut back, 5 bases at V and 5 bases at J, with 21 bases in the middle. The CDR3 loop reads CASSLGIGRTATEAFF. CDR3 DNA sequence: TGTGCCAGTAGTTTGGGTATTGGGCGAACGGCGACTGAAGCTTTCTTT. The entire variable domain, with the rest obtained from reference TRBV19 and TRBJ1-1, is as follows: DGGITQSPKYLFRKEGQNVTLSCEQNLNHDAMYWYRQDPGQGLRLIYYSQIVNDFQKGDIAEGYSVSREKKESFPLTVTSAQKNPTAFYLCASSLGIGRTATEAFFGQGTRLTVV.

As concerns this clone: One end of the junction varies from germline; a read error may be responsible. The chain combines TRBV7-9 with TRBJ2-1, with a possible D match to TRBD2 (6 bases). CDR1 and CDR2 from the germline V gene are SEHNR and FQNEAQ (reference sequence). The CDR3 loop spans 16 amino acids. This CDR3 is CSSSQRSGDPGDQQFF. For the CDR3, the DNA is TGTTCCAGCAGTCAGAGGTCGGGGGATCCGGGGGATCAGCAGTTCTTC.

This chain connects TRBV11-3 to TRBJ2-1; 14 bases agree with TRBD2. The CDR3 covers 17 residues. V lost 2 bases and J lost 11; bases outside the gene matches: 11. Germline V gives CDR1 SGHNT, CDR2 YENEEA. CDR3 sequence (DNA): TGTGCCAGCAGCTTAAGACTAGCGGGAGGGCCAGGAGACCAGCAGTTCTTC. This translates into CASSLRLAGGPGDQQFF.

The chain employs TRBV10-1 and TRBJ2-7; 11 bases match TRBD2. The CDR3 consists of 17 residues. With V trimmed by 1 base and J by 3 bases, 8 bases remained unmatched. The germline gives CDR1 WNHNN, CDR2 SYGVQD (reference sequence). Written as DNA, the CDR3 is TGCGCCAGCAGTGAGTTAGTAGTACTAGCGGGAGTCTACGAGCAGTACTTC. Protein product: CASSELVVLAGVYEQYF.

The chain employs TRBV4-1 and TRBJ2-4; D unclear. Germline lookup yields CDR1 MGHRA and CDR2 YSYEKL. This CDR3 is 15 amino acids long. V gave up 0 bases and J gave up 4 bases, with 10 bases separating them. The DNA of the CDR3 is TGCGCCAGCAGCCAAGATCGTAGCAGTAAAAACATTCAGTACTTC. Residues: CASSQDRSSKNIQYF.

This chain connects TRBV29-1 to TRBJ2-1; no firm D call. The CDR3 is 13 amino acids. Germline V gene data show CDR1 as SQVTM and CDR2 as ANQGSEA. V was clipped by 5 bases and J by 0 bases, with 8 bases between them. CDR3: CSVRTSSYNEQFF. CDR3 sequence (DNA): TGCAGCGTTCGAACGAGCTCCTACAATGAGCAGTTCTTC.

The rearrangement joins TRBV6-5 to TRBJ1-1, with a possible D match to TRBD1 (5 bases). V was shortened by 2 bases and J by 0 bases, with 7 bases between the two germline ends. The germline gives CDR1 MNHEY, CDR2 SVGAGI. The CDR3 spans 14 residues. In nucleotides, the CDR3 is TGTGCCAGCAGTTACAGACAGATGAACACTGAAGCTTTCTTT. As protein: CASSYRQMNTEAFF.

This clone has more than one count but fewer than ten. The CDR3 reads CASSPLAGGNTGELFF. Here the CDR3 DNA reads TGCGCCAGCAGCCCGCTAGCGGGGGGGAACACCGGGGAGCTGTTTTTT. The chain joins TRBV4-3 to TRBJ2-2, with 11 bases aligning to TRBD2. With V trimmed by 4 bases and J by 1 base, 2 bases remained unmatched. CDR1 is LGHNA, CDR2 YSLEER, per germline. The CDR3 is made up of 16 amino acids.

CDR3 in DNA: TGTGCCAGCAGCTCGGGACAGGGGGACACTGAAGCTTTCTTT. Translation: CASSSGQGDTEAFF. The chain uses TRBV13 and TRBJ1-1; 11 bases fit TRBD1. Germline V gene sequence: CDR1 PRHDT, CDR2 FYEKMQ (reference sequence). The CDR3 has 14 residues. The trim removed 4 bases at V and 3 bases at J, leaving 1 base unmatched.

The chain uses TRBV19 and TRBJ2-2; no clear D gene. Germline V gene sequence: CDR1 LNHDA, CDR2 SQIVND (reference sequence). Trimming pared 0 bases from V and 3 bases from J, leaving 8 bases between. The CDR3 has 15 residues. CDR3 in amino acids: CASSIDGRYTGELFF. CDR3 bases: TGTGCCAGTAGTATAGACGGCAGGTACACCGGGGAGCTGTTTTTT.